This TCR beta chain came from a study of molecular identifiers for immune sequencing clone quantification. General study findings and limits: Jurkat TCR RNA from one cell was spiked into fewer than 1.2 million naive cells, and it was reportedly detectable there.

With RNA at 10%, 30% or 50%, naive CD8 libraries came from roughly 20,000 to 1,000,000 sorted cells. In the sort, naive CD8 T cells were defined as CD8+CD4-CCR7+CD45RA+. TCRdb called the PCR reads again in MiXCR, with one record for every CDR3 protein. The table lists approximately 590,000 distinct CDR3 sequences, over 25% of them singletons, with about 0.78% in the top ten. The table lists this clonotype with a few counts. Antigen: not known. This CDR3 has 16 amino acids. Looked up from germline, CDR1 is MNHEY and CDR2 is SVGEGT. The junction had 15 bases not matched to a gene; V was cut back by 6 bases and J by 5 bases.

The source is a human donor in good health. Some libraries in this study had Jurkat cell RNA spiked in. The material sequenced was naive CD8+ T cells from blood, with Jurkat cell RNA spiked in. Subset here: FACS-sorted CD8+CD4-CCR7+CD45RA+ naive T cells. The V call is TRBV6-2 or TRBV6-3, the J call TRBJ1-1; 7 bases align to TRBD1. CDR3 region: CASRQGLRQGWTEAFF. The CDR3 region has the DNA TGTGCCAGCAGACAGGGACTTCGACAGGGTTGGACTGAAGCTTTCTTT.